This T cell receptor beta chain originates from a study of T cell responses to AZD1222 COVID-19 vaccine. On the study more broadly: Second doses were pooled across both intervals (about 4 or about 12 weeks). General study findings and limits: Increases in Spike-specific TCR breadth and depth were seen after two AZD1222 doses. Variant regions that are unmutated are reportedly the target of nearly half of spike-specific TCRs. The donors showed a predominance of white British ancestry and of females, with possible underestimation of clonal diversity.

About this clone itself: The antigen remains undetermined.

This CDR3 region has 12 residues. Germline V CDR1 and CDR2: MDHEN, SYDVKM. Trimming cost V 5 bases and J 0 bases, with 4 bases left between them. This table comes from immunoSEQ multiplex PCR, and its TCRdb copy is limited to in-frame clones, with some not included. The data show 200,000 or so clones, 85% to 95% seen once. Sample: peripheral blood, taken on day 0 of AZD1222 vaccination. J is TRBJ1-1 and V is TRBV28, with D uncertain. The clonotype comes from an adult in good health. CDR3: CASSPMNTEAFF. In nucleotides, the CDR3 is TGTGCCAGCAGTCCGATGAACACTGAAGCTTTCTTT.